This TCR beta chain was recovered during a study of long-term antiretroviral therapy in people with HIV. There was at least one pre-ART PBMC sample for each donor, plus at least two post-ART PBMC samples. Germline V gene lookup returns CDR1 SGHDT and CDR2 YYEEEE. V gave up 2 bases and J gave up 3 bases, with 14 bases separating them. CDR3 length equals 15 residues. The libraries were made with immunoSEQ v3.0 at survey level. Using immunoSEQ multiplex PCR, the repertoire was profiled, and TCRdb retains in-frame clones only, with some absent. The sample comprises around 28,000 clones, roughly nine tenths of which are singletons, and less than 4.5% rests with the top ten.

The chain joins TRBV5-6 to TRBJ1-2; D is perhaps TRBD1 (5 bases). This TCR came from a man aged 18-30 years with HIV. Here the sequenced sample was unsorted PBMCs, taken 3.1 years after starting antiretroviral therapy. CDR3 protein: CASSFLGARDYGYTF. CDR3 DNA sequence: TGTGCCAGCAGCTTCTTAGGGGCGAGGGACTATGGCTACACCTTC.